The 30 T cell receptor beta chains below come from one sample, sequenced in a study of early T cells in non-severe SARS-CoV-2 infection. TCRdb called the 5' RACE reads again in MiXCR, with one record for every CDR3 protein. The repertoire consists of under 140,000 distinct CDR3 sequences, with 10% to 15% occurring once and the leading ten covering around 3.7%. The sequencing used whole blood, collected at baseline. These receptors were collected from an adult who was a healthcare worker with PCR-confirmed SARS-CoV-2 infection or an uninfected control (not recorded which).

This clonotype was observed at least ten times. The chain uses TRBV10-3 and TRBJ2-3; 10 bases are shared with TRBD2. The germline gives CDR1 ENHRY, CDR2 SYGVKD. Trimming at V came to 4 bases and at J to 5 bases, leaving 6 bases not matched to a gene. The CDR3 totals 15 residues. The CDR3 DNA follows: TGTGCCATCAGTGGCAGCGGGGGGGCCCAAGATACGCAGTATTTT. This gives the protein CAISGSGGAQDTQYF.

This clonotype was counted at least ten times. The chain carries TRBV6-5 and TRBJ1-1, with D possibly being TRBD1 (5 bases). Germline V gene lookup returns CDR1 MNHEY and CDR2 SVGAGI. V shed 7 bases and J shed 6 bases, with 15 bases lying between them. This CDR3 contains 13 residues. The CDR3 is CASTTGTGPEAFF. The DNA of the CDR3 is TGTGCCAGCACCACCGGGACTGGCCCTGAAGCTTTCTTT.

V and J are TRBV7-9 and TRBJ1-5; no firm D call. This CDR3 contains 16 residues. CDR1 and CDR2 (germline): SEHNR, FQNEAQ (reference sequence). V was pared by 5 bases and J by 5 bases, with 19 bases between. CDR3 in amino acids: CASSPSSRPGYQPQHF. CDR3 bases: TGTGCCAGCAGCCCCAGCAGCCGTCCGGGGTATCAGCCCCAGCATTTT.

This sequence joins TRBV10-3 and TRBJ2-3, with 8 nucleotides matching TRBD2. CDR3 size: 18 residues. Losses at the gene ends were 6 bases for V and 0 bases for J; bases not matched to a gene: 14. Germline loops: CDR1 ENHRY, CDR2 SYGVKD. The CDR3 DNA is TGTGCCATCAGGAGGGTCCATACTAGCGGCGCTAGCACAGATACGCAGTATTTT. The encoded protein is CAIRRVHTSGASTDTQYF.

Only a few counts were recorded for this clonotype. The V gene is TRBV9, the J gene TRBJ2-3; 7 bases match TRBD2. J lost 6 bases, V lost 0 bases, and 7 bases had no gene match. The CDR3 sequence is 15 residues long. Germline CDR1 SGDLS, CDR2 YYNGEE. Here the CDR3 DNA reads TGTGCCAGCAGCGTAGGAGGGCGGGAGTTTGATACGCAGTATTTT. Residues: CASSVGGREFDTQYF.

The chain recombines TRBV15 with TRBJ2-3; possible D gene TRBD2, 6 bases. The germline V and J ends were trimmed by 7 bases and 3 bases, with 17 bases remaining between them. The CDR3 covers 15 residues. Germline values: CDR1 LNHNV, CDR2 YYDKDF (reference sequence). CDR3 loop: CATTSSGGKTDTQYF. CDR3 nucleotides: TGTGCCACCACCTCGTCTGGGGGGAAGACAGATACGCAGTATTTT.

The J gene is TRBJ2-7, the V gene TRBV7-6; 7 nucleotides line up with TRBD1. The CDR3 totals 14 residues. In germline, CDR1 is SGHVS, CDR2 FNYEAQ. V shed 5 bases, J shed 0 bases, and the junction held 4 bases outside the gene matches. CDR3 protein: CASSRRQGSYEQYF. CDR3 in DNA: TGTGCCAGCAGCCGGAGACAGGGCTCCTACGAGCAGTACTTC. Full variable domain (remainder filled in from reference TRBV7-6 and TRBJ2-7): GAGVSQSPRYKVTKRGQDVALRCDPISGHVSLYWYRQALGQGPEFLTYFNYEAQQDKSGLPNDRFSAERPEGSISTLTIQRTEQRDSAMYRCASSRRQGSYEQYFGPGTRLTVT.

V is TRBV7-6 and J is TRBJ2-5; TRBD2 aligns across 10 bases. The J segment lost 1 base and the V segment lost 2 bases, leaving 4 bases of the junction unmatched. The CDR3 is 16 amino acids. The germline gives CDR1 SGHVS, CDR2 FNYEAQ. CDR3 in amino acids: CASSLTRTSGQETQYF. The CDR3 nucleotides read TGTGCCAGCAGCTTAACTAGGACTAGCGGCCAAGAGACCCAGTACTTC.

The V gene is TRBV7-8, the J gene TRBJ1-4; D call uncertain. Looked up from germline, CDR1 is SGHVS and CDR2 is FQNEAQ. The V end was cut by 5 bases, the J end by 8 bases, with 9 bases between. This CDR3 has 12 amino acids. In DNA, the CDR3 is TGTGCCAGCAGCGTGGTTGGGGAAAAACTGTTTTTT. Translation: CASSVVGEKLFF.

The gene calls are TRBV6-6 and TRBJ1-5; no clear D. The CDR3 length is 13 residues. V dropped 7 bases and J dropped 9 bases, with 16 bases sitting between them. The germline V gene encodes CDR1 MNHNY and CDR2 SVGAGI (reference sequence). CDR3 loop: CASTLDRQWPQHF. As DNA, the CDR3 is TGTGCCAGCACCCTGGACCGCCAATGGCCCCAGCATTTT.

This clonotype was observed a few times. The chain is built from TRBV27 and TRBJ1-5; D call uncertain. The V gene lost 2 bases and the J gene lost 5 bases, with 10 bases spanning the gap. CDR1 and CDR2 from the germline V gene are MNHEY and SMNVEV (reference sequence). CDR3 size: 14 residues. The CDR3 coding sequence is TGTGCCAGCAGTTTAGGAAGGAGAGATCAGCCCCAGCATTTT. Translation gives CASSLGRRDQPQHF.

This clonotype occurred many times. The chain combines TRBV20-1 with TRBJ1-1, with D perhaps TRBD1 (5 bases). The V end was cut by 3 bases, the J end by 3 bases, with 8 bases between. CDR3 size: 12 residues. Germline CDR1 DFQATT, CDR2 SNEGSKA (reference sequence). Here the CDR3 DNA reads TGCAGTGCTAGTGGGGGGGACACTGAAGCTTTCTTT. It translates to CSASGGDTEAFF.

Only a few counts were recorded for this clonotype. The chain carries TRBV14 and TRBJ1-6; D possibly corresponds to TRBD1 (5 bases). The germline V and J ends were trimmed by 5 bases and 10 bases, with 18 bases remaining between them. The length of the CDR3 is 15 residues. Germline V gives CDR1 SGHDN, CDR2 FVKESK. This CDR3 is CASSGPGRIGSPLHF. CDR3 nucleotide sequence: TGTGCCAGCAGCGGTCCAGGGAGGATCGGGTCACCCCTCCACTTT. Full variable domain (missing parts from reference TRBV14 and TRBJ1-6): EAGVTQFPSHSVIEKGQTVTLRCDPISGHDNLYWYRRVMGKEIKFLLHFVKESKQDESGMPNNRFLAERTGGTYSTLKVQPAELEDSGVYFCASSGPGRIGSPLHFGNGTRLTVT.

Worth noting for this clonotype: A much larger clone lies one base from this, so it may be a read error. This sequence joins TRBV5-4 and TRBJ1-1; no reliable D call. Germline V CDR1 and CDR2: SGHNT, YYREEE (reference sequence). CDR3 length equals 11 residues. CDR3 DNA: TGTGCCAGCATCTTGAACACTGAAGCTTTCTTT. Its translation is CASILNTEAFF.

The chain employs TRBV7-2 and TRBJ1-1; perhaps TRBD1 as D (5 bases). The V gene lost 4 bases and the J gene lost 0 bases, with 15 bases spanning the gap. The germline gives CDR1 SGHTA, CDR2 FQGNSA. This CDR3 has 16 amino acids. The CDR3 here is CASSSLSVGLNTEAFF. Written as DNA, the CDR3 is TGTGCCAGCAGCTCACTTTCCGTGGGACTGAACACTGAAGCTTTCTTT.

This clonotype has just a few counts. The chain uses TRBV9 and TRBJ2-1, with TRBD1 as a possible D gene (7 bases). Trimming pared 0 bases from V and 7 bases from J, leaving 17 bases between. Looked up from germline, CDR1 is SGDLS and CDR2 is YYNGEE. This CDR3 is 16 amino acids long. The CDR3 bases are TGTGCCAGCAGCGTAGGGTTATGGAGGGGGCAAAATGAGCAGTTCTTC. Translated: CASSVGLWRGQNEQFF.

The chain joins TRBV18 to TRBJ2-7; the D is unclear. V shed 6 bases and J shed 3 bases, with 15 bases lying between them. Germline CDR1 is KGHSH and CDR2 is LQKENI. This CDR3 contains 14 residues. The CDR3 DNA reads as TGTGCCAGCTCCGGATCCGGCACCAACTACGAGCAGTACTTC. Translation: CASSGSGTNYEQYF.

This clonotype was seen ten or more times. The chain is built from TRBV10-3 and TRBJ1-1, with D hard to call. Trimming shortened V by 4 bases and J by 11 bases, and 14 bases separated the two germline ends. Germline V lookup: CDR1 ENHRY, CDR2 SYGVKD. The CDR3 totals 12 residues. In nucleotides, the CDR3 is TGTGCCATCAGTGGGAACCTGGACGGGGCTTTCTTT. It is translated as CAISGNLDGAFF.

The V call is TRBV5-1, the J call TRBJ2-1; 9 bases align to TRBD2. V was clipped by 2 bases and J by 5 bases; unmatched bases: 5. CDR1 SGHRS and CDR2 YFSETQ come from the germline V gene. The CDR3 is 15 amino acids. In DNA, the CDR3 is TGCGCCAGCAGCTTAGGCGGGGGGGCTAACAATGAGCAGTTCTTC. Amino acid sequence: CASSLGGGANNEQFF.

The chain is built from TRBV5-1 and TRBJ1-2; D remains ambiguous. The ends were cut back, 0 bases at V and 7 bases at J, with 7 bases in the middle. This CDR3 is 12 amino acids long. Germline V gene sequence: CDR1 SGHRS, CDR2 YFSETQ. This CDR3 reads CASSLEGAGYTF. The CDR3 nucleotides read TGCGCCAGCAGCTTGGAGGGAGCTGGCTACACCTTC.

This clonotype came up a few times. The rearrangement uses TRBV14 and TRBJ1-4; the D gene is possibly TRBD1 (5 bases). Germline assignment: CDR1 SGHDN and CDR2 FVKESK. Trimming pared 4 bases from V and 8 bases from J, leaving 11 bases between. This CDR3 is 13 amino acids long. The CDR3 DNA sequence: TGTGCCAGCAGCCGCGGACAAACGGAAAAACTGTTTTTT. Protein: CASSRGQTEKLFF.

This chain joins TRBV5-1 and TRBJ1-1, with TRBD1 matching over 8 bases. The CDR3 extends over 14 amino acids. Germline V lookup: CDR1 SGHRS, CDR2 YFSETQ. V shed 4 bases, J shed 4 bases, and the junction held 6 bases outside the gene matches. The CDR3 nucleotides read TGCGCCAGCAGCCTATTACAGGGGGGCACTGAAGCTTTCTTT. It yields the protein CASSLLQGGTEAFF.

The CDR3 DNA sequence: TGTGCCGCAACAGGGGATGCCTACGAGCAGTACTTC. Protein: CAATGDAYEQYF. This rearrangement joins TRBV28 to TRBJ2-7; 7 bases map to TRBD1. J lost 2 bases, V lost 11 bases, and 6 bases had no gene match. CDR3 length: 12 amino acids. CDR1 and CDR2 (germline): MDHEN, SYDVKM.

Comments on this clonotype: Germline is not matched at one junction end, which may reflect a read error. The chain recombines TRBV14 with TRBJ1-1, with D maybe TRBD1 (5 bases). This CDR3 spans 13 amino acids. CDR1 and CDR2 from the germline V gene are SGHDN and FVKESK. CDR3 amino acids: CASNQDRGAEAFF. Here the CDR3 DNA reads TGTGCCAGCAACCAAGATCGAGGGGCTGAAGCTTTCTTT.

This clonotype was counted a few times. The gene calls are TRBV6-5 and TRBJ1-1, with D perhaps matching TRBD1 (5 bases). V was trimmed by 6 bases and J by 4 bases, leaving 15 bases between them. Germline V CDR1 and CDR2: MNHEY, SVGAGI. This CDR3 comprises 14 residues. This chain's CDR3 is CASRLSVGTTEAFF. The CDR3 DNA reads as TGTGCCAGCAGGCTGTCGGTGGGGACCACTGAAGCTTTCTTT.

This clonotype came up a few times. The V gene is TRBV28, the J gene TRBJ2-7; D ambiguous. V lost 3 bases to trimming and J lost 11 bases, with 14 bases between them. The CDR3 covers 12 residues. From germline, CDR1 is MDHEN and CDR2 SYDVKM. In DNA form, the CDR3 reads TGTGCCAGCAGTTTTCATTCAGGCAGGAAGTACTTC. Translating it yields CASSFHSGRKYF.

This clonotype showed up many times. The CDR3 coding sequence is TGTGCCAGTAGTTATACCTGGGGCAATCAGCCCCAGCATTTT. This encodes CASSYTWGNQPQHF. This chain connects TRBV19 to TRBJ1-5, with D hard to call. Germline V lookup: CDR1 LNHDA, CDR2 SQIVND (reference sequence). The CDR3 covers 14 residues. V gave up 5 bases and J gave up 2 bases, with 10 bases separating them.

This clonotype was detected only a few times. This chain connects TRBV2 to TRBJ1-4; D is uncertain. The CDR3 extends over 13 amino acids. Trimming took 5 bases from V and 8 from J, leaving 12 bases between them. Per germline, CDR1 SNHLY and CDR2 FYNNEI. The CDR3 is CASSSVGGEKLFF. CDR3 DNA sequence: TGTGCCAGCAGTTCAGTGGGTGGGGAAAAACTGTTTTTT.

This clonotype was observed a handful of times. CDR3 sequence (DNA): TGCGCCAGCAGCTTGGGACACTCTTTTAACTATGGCTACACCTTC. This encodes CASSLGHSFNYGYTF. V usage is TRBV5-1 and J usage is TRBJ1-2; unclear D gene. This CDR3 spans 15 amino acids. Trimming took 0 bases from V and 1 from J, leaving 10 bases between them. Germline lookup yields CDR1 SGHRS and CDR2 YFSETQ.

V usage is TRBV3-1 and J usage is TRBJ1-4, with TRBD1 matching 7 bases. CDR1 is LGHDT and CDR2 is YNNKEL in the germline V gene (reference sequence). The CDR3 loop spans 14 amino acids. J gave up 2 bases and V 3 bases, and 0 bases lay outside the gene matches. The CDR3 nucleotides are TGTGCCAGCAGCCAGGGACAGACTAATGAAAAACTGTTTTTT. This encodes CASSQGQTNEKLFF.